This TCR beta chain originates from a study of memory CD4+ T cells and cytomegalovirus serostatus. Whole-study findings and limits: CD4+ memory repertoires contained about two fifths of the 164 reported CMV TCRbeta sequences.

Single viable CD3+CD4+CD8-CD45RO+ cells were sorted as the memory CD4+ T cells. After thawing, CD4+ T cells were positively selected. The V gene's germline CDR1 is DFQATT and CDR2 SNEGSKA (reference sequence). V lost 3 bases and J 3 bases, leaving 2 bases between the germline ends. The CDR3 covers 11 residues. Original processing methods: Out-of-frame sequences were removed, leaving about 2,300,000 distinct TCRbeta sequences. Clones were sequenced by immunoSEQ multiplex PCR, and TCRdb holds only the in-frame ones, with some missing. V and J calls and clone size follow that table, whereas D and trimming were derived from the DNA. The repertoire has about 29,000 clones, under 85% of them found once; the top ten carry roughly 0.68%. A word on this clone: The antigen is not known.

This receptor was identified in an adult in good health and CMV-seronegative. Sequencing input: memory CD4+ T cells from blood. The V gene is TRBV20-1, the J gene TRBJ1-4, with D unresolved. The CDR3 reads CSASANEKLFF. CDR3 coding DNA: TGCAGTGCTAGCGCTAATGAAAAACTGTTTTTT.